The rows below give T cell receptor beta chains drawn from one sample of a study of blood T cells in healthy people across ages. TCRdb fed the 5' RACE reads into MiXCR, producing one record per CDR3 protein. The data contain fewer than 2,000,000 distinct CDR3 sequences, about 39% of them singletons. The sample was blood. These receptors originate from a human donor in good health. Each CDR3 is given with its conserved first and last residue.

TRBJ2-3 TRBV7-2 CASSPRTSVDTDTQYF
TRBJ1-2 TRBV6-5 CARSYQQGLNYGYTF
TRBJ2-1 TRBV20-1 CSARESPGVDEQFF
- TRBV12-3/TRBV12-4 CASSPLLRGSYEQYF
TRBJ2-1 TRBV7-6 CASSPPPSGGAHNEQFF
TRBJ1-1 TRBV7-9 CASSPGTGIGTEAFF
TRBJ1-1 TRBV10-2 CASSAGMETEAFF
TRBJ2-3 TRBV5-1 CASSFEPNSGTDTQYF
TRBJ2-2 TRBV14 CASRRDWTGELFF
TRBJ2-5 TRBV12-3/TRBV12-4 CASSPPTGQNHQETQYF
TRBJ1-1 TRBV20-1 CSARDTGISHELFRYDTEAFF
TRBJ1-3 TRBV12-3/TRBV12-4 CASSKDRNRNTIYF
TRBJ1-5 TRBV28 CASSPPHQPQHF
TRBJ2-2 TRBV11-1 CASRSGAWTGELFF
TRBJ1-1 TRBV29-1 CSAEGTETRAFF
TRBJ2-5 TRBV15 CATSQGGIRPETQYF
TRBJ1-5 TRBV21-1 CASSKRDSGNQPQHF
TRBJ2-5 TRBV2 CASGPDGQSQETQYF
TRBJ1-2 TRBV28 CASTEQAYHGYTF
TRBJ1-2 TRBV5-1 CASSLGGGTVQGYTF
TRBJ2-2 TRBV4-3 CASSQDSLVTGELFF
TRBJ2-3 TRBV18 CASSPIQGGDTQYF
TRBJ2-3 TRBV5-5 CASSLDIGLTQYF
TRBJ1-5 TRBV3-1 CASSQFGTGNQPQHF
TRBJ2-3 TRBV7-2 CASSATSGGADTQYF
TRBJ2-3 TRBV7-2 CASSLAVRTDTQYF
TRBJ2-1 TRBV7-2 CASSLTEDIGEQFF
TRBJ2-3 TRBV20-1 CSAKGRTTDTQYF
TRBJ2-7 TRBV7-2 CASSFYTGGGEQYF
TRBJ2-5 TRBV6-2/TRBV6-3 CASRNRKETQYF
TRBJ2-1 TRBV20-1 CSARGASGGNEQFF
TRBJ2-1 TRBV12-3/TRBV12-4 CASMGGREEQFF
TRBJ1-1 TRBV20-1 CSATGLGHTEAFF
TRBJ2-7 TRBV20-1 CSARGQMISYEQYF
TRBJ2-7 TRBV6-1 CASSRTSPEMGMSPYEQYF
TRBJ2-1 TRBV2 CASRARDRGYNEQFF
TRBJ1-2 TRBV2 CASRGVAVSGYTF
TRBJ2-4 TRBV28 CASSPTGMVTKNIQYF
TRBJ2-7 TRBV15 CATSRDRGGLEQYF
TRBJ1-2 TRBV6-6 CASSYLPRGADGYTF
TRBJ1-6 TRBV12-3/TRBV12-4 CASSPRGTQGPLHF
TRBJ2-1 TRBV4-2 CASSQARTTSGQYNEQFF